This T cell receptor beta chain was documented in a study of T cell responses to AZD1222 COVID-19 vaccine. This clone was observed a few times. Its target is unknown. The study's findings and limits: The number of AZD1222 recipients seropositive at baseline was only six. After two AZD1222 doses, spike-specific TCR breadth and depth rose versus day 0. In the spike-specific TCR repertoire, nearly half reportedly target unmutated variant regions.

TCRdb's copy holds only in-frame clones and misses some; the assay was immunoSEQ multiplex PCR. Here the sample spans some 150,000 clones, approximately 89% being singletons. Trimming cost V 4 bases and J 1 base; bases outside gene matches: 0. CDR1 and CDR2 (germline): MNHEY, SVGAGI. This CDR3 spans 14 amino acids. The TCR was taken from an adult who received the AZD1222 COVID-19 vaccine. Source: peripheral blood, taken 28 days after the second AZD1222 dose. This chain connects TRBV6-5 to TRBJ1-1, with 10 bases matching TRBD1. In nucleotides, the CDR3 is TGTGCCAGCAGTTGGACAGGGGGGAACACTGAAGCTTTCTTT. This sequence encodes CASSWTGGNTEAFF.